The next 22 T cell receptor beta chains were all read from a single sample in a study of T cell responses to AZD1222 COVID-19 vaccine. Measured with immunoSEQ multiplex PCR; TCRdb has only the in-frame clones, and not every one. The repertoire holds some 200,000 clones, with just over 90% as singletons. Sequenced here: peripheral blood, sampled on day 0 of AZD1222 vaccination. These receptor sequences come from an adult in good health.

This clone was seen a few times. This chain connects TRBV15 to TRBJ1-1; D remains unclear. The CDR3 runs 13 residues. The germline gives CDR1 LNHNV, CDR2 YYDKDF (reference sequence). V was pared by 8 bases and J by 1 base, with 11 bases between. The CDR3 sequence is CATGWSQNTEAFF. In DNA form, the CDR3 reads TGTGCCACCGGTTGGTCTCAGAACACTGAAGCTTTCTTT.

With regard to this clone: Other DNA sequences within the sample encode an identical CDR3. The chain is built from TRBV12-3 or TRBV12-4 and TRBJ2-7; D perhaps matches TRBD2 (6 bases). V lost 3 bases and J 3 bases, leaving 6 bases between the germline ends. The CDR3 consists of 12 residues. This CDR3 reads CASSFGSYEQYF. The DNA of the CDR3 is TGTGCCAGCAGTTTCGGGAGCTACGAGCAGTACTTC.

V and J are TRBV7-6 and TRBJ2-3; TRBD2 matches 12 bases. The germline gives CDR1 SGHVS, CDR2 FNYEAQ. J lost 5 bases, V lost 5 bases, and 5 bases had no gene match. The CDR3 has 15 residues. In DNA form, the CDR3 reads TGTGCCAGCAGCCAACTAGCGGGGGGCGGAGATACGCAGTATTTT. Protein: CASSQLAGGGDTQYF.

The J gene is TRBJ1-2, the V gene TRBV6-1; D not resolved. CDR3 size: 17 residues. Trimming removed 4 bases at V and 3 bases at J, with 21 bases between. Germline V CDR1 and CDR2: MNHNS, SASEGT. The CDR3 protein is CASSGGSRTSRDYGYTF. CDR3 nucleotides: TGTGCCAGCAGTGGAGGTAGCCGGACCTCAAGGGACTATGGCTACACCTTC.

The V gene is TRBV6-5, the J gene TRBJ2-7, with D possibly matching TRBD2 (5 bases). V was pared by 5 bases and J by 6 bases, with 20 bases between. This CDR3 has 15 amino acids. CDR1 and CDR2 (germline): MNHEY, SVGAGI. The CDR3 region is CASSPTPPPRGEQYF. The CDR3, as DNA: TGTGCCAGCAGTCCCACCCCCCCACCCCGGGGCGAGCAGTACTTC.

V is TRBV28 and J is TRBJ2-5; tentatively, D is TRBD1 or TRBD2 (5 bases each). CDR3 length: 13 amino acids. CDR1 is MDHEN and CDR2 is SYDVKM in the germline V gene. V gave up 5 bases and J gave up 2 bases, with 9 bases separating them. This chain's CDR3 is CASSPGGQETQYF. For the CDR3, the DNA is TGTGCCAGCAGTCCTGGGGGACAAGAGACCCAGTACTTC.

The V call is TRBV11-2, the J call TRBJ1-4; D remains unclear. The CDR3 has 15 residues. V lost 2 bases to trimming and J lost 8 bases, with 15 bases between them. The V gene's germline CDR1 is SGHAT and CDR2 FQNNGV. The CDR3 DNA reads TGTGCCAGCAGCTTAAAAGCGGGGAGTGTAGAAAAACTGTTTTTT. Its translation: CASSLKAGSVEKLFF.

CDR3 loop: CAWKWGRVAFF. The CDR3 nucleotides are TGTGCCTGGAAATGGGGCAGGGTTGCTTTCTTT. This chain connects TRBV30 to TRBJ1-1, with D perhaps matching TRBD1 (5 bases). There are 11 residues in the CDR3. Per germline, CDR1 GTSNPN and CDR2 SVGIG (reference sequence). The V end was cut by 4 bases, the J end by 11 bases, with 14 bases between.

This chain links TRBV27 with TRBJ1-1; D possibly corresponds to TRBD1 (5 bases). Trimming removed 7 bases from V and 0 bases from J, with 21 bases in between. The germline V gene has CDR1 MNHEY and CDR2 SMNVEV (reference sequence). The CDR3 consists of 17 residues. The CDR3 loop reads CASIPSGQGKMNTEAFF. CDR3 bases: TGTGCCAGCATACCCTCAGGGCAGGGAAAGATGAACACTGAAGCTTTCTTT.

The rearrangement joins TRBV18 to TRBJ1-3, with D possibly being TRBD1 (6 bases). V lost 6 bases to trimming and J lost 0 bases, with 18 bases between them. The CDR3 is 17 amino acids. Germline CDR1 and CDR2: KGHSH and LQKENI. CDR3 DNA: TGTGCCAGCTCCCGGTGGGACACGCATAACTCTGGAAACACCATATATTTT. This codes for CASSRWDTHNSGNTIYF.

V and J are TRBV7-2 and TRBJ2-1; 7 bases line up with TRBD2. The trim removed 2 bases at V and 4 bases at J, leaving 8 bases unmatched. Per germline, CDR1 SGHTA and CDR2 FQGNSA. The CDR3 has 16 residues. CDR3 sequence reads: CASSLFRSSGYNEQFF. CDR3 in DNA: TGTGCCAGCAGCTTATTTAGGTCTAGCGGATACAATGAGCAGTTCTTC.

The rearrangement uses TRBV11-2 and TRBJ2-3, with 9 bases fitting TRBD1. Germline trimming cut 5 bases from V and 3 bases from J; bases unmatched to any gene: 12. Germline CDR1 and CDR2: SGHAT and FQNNGV. This CDR3 comprises 17 residues. CDR3 sequence (DNA): TGTGCCAGCAGCAATCTCTGGACAGGGGAGGGAACAGATACGCAGTATTTT. Its translation: CASSNLWTGEGTDTQYF. The full variable domain, with the rest looked up from reference TRBV11-2 and TRBJ2-3, is EAGVAQSPRYKIIEKRQSVAFWCNPISGHATLYWYQQILGQGPKLLIQFQNNGVVDDSQLPKDRFSAERLKGVDSTLKIQPAKLEDSAVYLCASSNLWTGEGTDTQYFGPGTRLTVL.

The sample holds a few counts of this clone. V gene TRBV7-2 combines with J gene TRBJ1-2; D gene unclear. This CDR3 spans 13 amino acids. The germline CDR1 and CDR2 sequences are SGHTA and FQGNSA. The ends were cut back, 3 bases at V and 1 base at J, with 6 bases in the middle. The CDR3 region is CASSFGSNYGYTF. The CDR3 nucleotides read TGTGCCAGCAGCTTTGGGAGTAACTATGGCTACACCTTC.

The rearrangement uses TRBV19 and TRBJ1-3; D is perhaps TRBD1 (5 bases). V gave up 1 base and J gave up 0 bases, with 10 bases separating them. The CDR3 spans 16 residues. The V gene's germline CDR1 is LNHDA and CDR2 SQIVND (reference sequence). CDR3 DNA sequence: TGTGCCAGTAGTATAGGGGCAGGGCCCTCTGGAAACACCATATATTTT. Its translation: CASSIGAGPSGNTIYF.

The chain recombines TRBV18 with TRBJ2-1; D unresolved. The CDR3 extends over 13 amino acids. The ends were cut back, 3 bases at V and 0 bases at J, with 3 bases in the middle. The germline V gene encodes CDR1 KGHSH and CDR2 LQKENI. The CDR3 is CASSPSSYNEQFF. CDR3 nucleotides: TGTGCCAGCTCACCGAGCTCCTACAATGAGCAGTTCTTC.

The V call is TRBV5-1, the J call TRBJ1-1; 7 bases map to TRBD1. The CDR3 is 15 amino acids. Germline V CDR1 and CDR2: SGHRS, YFSETQ. V gave up 0 bases and J gave up 1 base; unmatched junction bases: 3. CDR3 sequence reads: CASSLASGGNTEAFF. CDR3 DNA: TGCGCCAGCAGCTTGGCATCAGGGGGGAACACTGAAGCTTTCTTT.

The J gene is TRBJ1-2, the V gene TRBV6-5; possibly TRBD1 for D (6 bases). Germline lookup yields CDR1 MNHEY and CDR2 SVGAGI. The CDR3 is 14 amino acids. V lost 10 bases, J lost 7 bases, and 22 bases lay in between. In DNA form, the CDR3 reads TGTGCCACCAAGGGGGGACAATGGGTTCTTGGCTACACCTTC. The encoded protein is CATKGGQWVLGYTF.

This chain joins TRBV13 and TRBJ1-2; the match to TRBD1 covers 7 bases. The germline V gene has CDR1 PRHDT and CDR2 FYEKMQ (reference sequence). The CDR3 totals 15 residues. V was pared by 2 bases and J by 4 bases, with 7 bases of the junction left unmatched. Here the CDR3 DNA reads TGTGCCAGCAGCTTATCAGACAGGGAAACCTATGGCTACACCTTC. It codes for CASSLSDRETYGYTF.

The chain uses TRBV20-1 and TRBJ2-7; D might be TRBD2 (5 bases). This CDR3 spans 11 amino acids. V lost 6 bases, J lost 4 bases, and 10 bases lay in between. The germline gives CDR1 DFQATT, CDR2 SNEGSKA (reference sequence). CDR3 DNA sequence: TGCAGTGCCACACTAGGTTACGAGCAGTACTTC. It yields the protein CSATLGYEQYF.

The chain has TRBV5-1 and TRBJ2-3; TRBD1 aligns across 8 bases. Germline values: CDR1 SGHRS, CDR2 YFSETQ. With V trimmed by 5 bases and J by 4 bases, 9 bases remained unmatched. This CDR3 contains 15 residues. CDR3 coding DNA: TGCGCCAGCAGGCCCGTCAGGGGGCGGTCAGATACGCAGTATTTT. Translated: CASRPVRGRSDTQYF.

V gene TRBV3-1 (or the pseudogene TRBV3-2) combines with J gene TRBJ1-4, with D uncertain. Germline CDR1 is LGHDT and CDR2 is YNNKEL (reference sequence). Deletions cut 0 bases from V and 4 bases from J, with 12 bases between. The CDR3 covers 16 residues. As DNA, the CDR3 is TGTGCCAGCAGCCAAGATGCGACGGGGATTAATGAAAAACTGTTTTTT. Its protein product is CASSQDATGINEKLFF.

The J gene is TRBJ1-2, the V gene TRBV3-1 (or the pseudogene TRBV3-2); D gene ambiguous. Germline V CDR1 and CDR2: LGHDT, YNNKEL (reference sequence). V lost 0 bases, J lost 13 bases, and 21 bases lay in between. The CDR3 extends over 15 amino acids. CDR3 region: CASSQDLFPQMVGTF. CDR3 DNA: TGTGCCAGCAGCCAAGATCTTTTCCCCCAGATGGTAGGCACCTTC.